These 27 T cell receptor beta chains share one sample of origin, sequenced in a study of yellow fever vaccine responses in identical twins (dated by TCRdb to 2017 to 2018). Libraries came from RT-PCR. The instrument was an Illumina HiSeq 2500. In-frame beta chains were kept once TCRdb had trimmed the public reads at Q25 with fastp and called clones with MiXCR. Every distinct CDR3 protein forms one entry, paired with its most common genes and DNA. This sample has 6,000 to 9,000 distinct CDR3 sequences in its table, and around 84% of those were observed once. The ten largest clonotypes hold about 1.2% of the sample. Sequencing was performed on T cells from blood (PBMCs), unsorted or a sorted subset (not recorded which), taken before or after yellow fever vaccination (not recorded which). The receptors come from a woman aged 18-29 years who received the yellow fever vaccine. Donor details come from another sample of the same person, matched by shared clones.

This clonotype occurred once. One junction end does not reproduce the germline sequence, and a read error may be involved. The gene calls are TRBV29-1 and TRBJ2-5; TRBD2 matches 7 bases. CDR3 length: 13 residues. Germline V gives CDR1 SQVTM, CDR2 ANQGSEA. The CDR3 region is CSALSGWNGGLVF. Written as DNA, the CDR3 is TGCAGCGCGCTTAGCGGGTGGAACGGAGGGTTGGTCTTC.

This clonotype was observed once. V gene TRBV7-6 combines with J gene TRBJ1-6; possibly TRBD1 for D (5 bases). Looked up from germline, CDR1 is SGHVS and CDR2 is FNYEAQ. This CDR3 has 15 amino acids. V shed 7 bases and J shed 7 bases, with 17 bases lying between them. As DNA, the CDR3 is TGTGCCAGCACCGCGGGGCCGGACTTAAATTCACCCCTCCACTTT. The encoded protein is CASTAGPDLNSPLHF. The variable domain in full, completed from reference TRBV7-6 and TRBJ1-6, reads GAGVSQSPRYKVTKRGQDVALRCDPISGHVSLYWYRQALGQGPEFLTYFNYEAQQDKSGLPNDRFSAERPEGSISTLTIQRTEQRDSAMYRCASTAGPDLNSPLHFGNGTRLTVT.

The CDR3 DNA reads as TGTGCCAGCAGTGGACAGACCTACGAGCAGTACTTC. Translating it yields CASSGQTYEQYF. The rearrangement links TRBV6-1 to TRBJ2-7; a possible D gene is TRBD1 (5 bases). Germline V gene data show CDR1 as MNHNS and CDR2 as SASEGT. The CDR3 spans 12 residues. The V and J ends lost 4 bases and 2 bases respectively, with 6 bases between them.

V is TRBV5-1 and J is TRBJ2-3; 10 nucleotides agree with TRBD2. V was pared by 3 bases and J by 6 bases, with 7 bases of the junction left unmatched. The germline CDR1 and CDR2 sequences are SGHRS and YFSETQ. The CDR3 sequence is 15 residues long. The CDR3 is CASSSLAGTADTQYF. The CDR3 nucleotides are TGCGCCAGCAGCTCACTAGCGGGGACAGCCGATACGCAGTATTTT.

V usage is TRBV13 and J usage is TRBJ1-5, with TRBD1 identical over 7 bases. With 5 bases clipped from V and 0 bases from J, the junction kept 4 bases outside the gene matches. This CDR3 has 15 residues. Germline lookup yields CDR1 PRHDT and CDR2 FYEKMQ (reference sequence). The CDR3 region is CASSPQGYSNQPQHF. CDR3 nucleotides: TGTGCCAGCAGCCCACAGGGGTATAGCAATCAGCCCCAGCATTTT.

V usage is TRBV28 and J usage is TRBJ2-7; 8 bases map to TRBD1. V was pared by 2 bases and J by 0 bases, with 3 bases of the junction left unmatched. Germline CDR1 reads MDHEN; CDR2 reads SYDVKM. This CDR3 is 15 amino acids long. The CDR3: CASSLQQGVSYEQYF. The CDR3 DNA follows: TGTGCCAGCAGTTTACAACAGGGGGTCTCCTACGAGCAGTACTTC.

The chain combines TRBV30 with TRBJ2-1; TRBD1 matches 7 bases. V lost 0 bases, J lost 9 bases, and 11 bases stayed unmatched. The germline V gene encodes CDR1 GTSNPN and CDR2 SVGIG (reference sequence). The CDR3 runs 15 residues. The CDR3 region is CAWSVLRTGQGEQFF. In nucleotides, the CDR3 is TGTGCCTGGAGTGTGCTTCGGACAGGTCAGGGTGAGCAGTTCTTC.

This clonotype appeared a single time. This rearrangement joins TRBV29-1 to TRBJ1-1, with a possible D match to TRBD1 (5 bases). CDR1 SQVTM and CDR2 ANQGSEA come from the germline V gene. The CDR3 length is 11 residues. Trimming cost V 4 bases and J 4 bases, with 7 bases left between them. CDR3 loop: CSVGGVTEAFF. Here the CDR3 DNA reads TGCAGCGTTGGGGGGGTCACTGAAGCTTTCTTT. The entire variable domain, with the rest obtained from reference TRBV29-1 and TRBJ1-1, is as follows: SAVISQKPSRDICQRGTSLTIQCQVDSQVTMMFWYRQQPGQSLTLIATANQGSEATYESGFVIDKFPISRPNLTFSTLTVSNMSPEDSSIYLCSVGGVTEAFFGQGTRLTVV.

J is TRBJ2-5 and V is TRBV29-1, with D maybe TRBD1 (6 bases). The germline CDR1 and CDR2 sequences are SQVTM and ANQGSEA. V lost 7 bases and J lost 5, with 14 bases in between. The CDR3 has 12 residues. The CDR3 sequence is CSGNRASETQYF. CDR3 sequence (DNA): TGCAGCGGGAACAGGGCCTCGGAGACCCAGTACTTC.

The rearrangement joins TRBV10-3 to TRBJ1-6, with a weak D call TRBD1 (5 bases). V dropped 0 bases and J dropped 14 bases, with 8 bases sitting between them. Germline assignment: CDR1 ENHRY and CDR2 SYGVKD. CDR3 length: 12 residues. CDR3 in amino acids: CAISESGDALHF. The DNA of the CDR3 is TGTGCCATCAGTGAGTCCGGGGACGCCCTCCACTTT.

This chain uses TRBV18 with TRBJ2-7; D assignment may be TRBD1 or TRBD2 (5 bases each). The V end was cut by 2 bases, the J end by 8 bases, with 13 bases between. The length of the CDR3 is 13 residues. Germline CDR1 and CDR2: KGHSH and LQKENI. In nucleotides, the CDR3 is TGTGCCAGCTCACCAAAAGACAGCGGACAGCAGTACTTC. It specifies CASSPKDSGQQYF.

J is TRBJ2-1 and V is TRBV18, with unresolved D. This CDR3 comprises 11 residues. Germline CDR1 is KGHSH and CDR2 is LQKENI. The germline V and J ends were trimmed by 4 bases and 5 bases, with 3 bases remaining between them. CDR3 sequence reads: CASSRNNEQFF. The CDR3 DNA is TGTGCCAGCTCACGCAACAATGAGCAGTTCTTC.

The CDR3 loop reads CSGHRVDTQYF. CDR3 nucleotides: TGCAGCGGACACAGGGTGGATACGCAGTATTTT. V is TRBV29-1 and J is TRBJ2-3, with a weak D call TRBD1 (6 bases). The length of the CDR3 is 11 residues. V lost 7 bases and J lost 6, with 11 bases in between. Germline CDR1 reads SQVTM; CDR2 reads ANQGSEA.

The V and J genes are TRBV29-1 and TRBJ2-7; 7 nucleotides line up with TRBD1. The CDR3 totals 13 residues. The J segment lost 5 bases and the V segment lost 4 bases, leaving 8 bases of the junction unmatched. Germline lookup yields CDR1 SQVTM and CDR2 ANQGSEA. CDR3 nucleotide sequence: TGCAGCGTTGGGACAGGAACTAAAAACGAGCAGTACTTC. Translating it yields CSVGTGTKNEQYF.

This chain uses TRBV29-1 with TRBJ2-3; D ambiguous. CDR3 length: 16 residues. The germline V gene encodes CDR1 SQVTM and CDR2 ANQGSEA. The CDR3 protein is CSTIPYSASSTDTQYF. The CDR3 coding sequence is TGCAGTACGATCCCTTATTCGGCTTCTAGCACAGATACGCAGTATTTT.

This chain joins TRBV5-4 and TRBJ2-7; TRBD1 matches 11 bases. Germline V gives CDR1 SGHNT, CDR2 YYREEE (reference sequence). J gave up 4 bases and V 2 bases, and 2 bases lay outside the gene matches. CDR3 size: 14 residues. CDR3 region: CASSFRDRGYEQYF. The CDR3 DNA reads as TGTGCCAGCAGCTTCCGGGACAGGGGGTACGAGCAGTACTTC.

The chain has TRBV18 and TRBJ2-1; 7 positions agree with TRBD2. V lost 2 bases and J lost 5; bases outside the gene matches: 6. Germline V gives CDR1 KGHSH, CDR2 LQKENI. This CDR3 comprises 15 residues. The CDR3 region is CASSPGRESNNEQFF. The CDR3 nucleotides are TGTGCCAGCTCACCAGGGCGGGAGAGCAACAATGAGCAGTTCTTC.

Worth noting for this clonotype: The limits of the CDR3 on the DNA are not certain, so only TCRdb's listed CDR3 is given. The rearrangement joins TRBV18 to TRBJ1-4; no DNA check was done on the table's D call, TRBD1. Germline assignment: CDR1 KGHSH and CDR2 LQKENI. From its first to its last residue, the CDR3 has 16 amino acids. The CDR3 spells CASSPLGDLNEKLFFF.

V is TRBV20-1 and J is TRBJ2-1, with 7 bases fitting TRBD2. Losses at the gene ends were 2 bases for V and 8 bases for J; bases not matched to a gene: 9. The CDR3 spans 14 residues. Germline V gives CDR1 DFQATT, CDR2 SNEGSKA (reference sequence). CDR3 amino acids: CSARSELARDEQFF. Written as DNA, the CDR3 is TGCAGTGCTAGAAGCGAACTAGCGAGAGATGAGCAGTTCTTC.

The CDR3 nucleotides are TGTGCCAGCAGTATTGACAGGGGTGGGACTGAAGCTTTCTTT. Protein sequence: CASSIDRGGTEAFF. The rearrangement joins TRBV6-1 to TRBJ1-1; 8 positions match TRBD1. After removal of 5 bases from V and 5 bases from J, the junction contained 7 bases not matched to a gene. This CDR3 has 14 residues. CDR1 is MNHNS, CDR2 SASEGT, per germline.

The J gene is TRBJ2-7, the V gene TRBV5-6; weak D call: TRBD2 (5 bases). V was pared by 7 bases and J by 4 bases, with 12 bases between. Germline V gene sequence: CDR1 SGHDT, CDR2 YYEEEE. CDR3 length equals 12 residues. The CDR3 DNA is TGTGCCAGCTTTTCATCGGGGTACGAGCAGTACTTC. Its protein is CASFSSGYEQYF.

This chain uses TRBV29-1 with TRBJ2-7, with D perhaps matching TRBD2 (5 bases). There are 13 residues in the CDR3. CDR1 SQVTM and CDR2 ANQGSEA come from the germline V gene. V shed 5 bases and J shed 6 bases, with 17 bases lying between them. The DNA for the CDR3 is TGCAGCGTTATCGGACCCGGACTTTCCGAGCAGTACTTC. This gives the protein CSVIGPGLSEQYF.

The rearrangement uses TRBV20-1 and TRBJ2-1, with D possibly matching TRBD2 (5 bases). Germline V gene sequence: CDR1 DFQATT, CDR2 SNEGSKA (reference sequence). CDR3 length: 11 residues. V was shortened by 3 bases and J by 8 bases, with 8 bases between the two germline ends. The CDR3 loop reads CSASNSDEQFF. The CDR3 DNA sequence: TGCAGTGCTAGTAATAGCGATGAGCAGTTCTTC.

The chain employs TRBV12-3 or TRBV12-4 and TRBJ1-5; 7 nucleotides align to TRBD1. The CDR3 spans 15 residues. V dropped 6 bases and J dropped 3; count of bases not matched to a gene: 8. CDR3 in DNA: TGTGCCAGCAGGGCGAAGGACAGGCACAATCAGCCCCAGCATTTT. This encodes CASRAKDRHNQPQHF.

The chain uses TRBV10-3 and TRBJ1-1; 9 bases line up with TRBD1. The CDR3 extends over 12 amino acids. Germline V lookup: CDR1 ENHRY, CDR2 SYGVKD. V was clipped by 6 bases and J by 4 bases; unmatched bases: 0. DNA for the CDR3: TGTGCCATCAGGGACAGGGGCACTGAAGCTTTCTTT. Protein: CAIRDRGTEAFF.

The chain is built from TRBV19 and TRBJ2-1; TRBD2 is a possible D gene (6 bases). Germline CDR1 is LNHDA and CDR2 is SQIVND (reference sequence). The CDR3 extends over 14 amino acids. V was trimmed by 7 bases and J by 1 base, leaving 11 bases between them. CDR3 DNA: TGTGCCAGTACGGGGGACCCTTCCTACAATGAGCAGTTCTTC. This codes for CASTGDPSYNEQFF.

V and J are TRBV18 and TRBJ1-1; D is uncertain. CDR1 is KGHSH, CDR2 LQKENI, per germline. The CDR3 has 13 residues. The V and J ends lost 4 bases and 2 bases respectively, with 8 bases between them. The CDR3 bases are TGTGCCAGCTCACTTATCGACAACACTGAAGCTTTCTTT. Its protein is CASSLIDNTEAFF. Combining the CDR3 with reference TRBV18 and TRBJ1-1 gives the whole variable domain NAGVMQNPRHLVRRRGQEARLRCSPMKGHSHVYWYRQLPEEGLKFMVYLQKENIIDESGMPKERFSAEFPKEGPSILRIQQVVRGDSAAYFCASSLIDNTEAFFGQGTRLTVV.